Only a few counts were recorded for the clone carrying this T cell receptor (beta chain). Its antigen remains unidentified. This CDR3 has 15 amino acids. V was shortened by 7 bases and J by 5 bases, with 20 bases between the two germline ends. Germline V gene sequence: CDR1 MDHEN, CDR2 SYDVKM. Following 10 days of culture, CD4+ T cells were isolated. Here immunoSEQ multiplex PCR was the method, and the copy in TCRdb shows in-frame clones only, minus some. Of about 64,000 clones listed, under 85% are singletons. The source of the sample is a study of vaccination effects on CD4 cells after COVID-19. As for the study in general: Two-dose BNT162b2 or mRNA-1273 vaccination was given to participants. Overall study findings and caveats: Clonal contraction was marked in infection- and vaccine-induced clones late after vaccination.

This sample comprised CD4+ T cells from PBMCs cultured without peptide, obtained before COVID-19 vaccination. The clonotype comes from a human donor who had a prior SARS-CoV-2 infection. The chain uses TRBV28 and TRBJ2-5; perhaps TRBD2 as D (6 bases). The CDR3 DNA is TGTGCCAGCACGGGAGCCGGCTACCCGATCGAGACCCAGTACTTC. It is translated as CASTGAGYPIETQYF.